This T cell receptor beta chain is drawn from a study of blood T cell repertoires in COVID-19. Study summary: Sample material is recorded as cDNA or gDNA derived from T cells, B-cell-depleted T cells, or PBMCs.

Authors' analysis steps: Reference gene primer amplification in the assay estimated nucleated cell counts. Here immunoSEQ multiplex PCR was the method, and the copy in TCRdb shows in-frame clones only, minus some. The V and J calls and the clone size are those of that table, but D and trimming were determined from the DNA. The sample carries about 50,000 clones, around 82% recorded once. V shed 6 bases, J shed 5 bases, and the junction held 5 bases outside the gene matches. Germline CDR1 reads MGHRA; CDR2 reads YSYEKL. The CDR3 totals 14 residues. This chain uses TRBV4-1 with TRBJ2-3; 10 nucleotides match TRBD1. Source material: peripheral blood. This clonotype was sampled from a human donor in a cohort sampled during active COVID-19. CDR3 sequence: CASRAGQGLDTQYF. The CDR3 nucleotides read TGCGCCAGCAGGGCGGGACAGGGGTTAGATACGCAGTATTTT.